This is a list of T cell receptor beta chains from one sample in a study of T cells after yellow fever vaccination. TCRdb itself ran the 5' RACE reads through MiXCR, one entry per CDR3 protein. The data contain 450,000 to 650,000 distinct CDR3 sequences, roughly a fifth of them singletons. Sample: PBMCs, taken about 20 days after the first yellow fever vaccination. These TCRs come from a man younger than 35 who received the YFV17D yellow fever vaccine. CDR3s include the opening cysteine and the closing phenylalanine or tryptophan. A D gene is named only where the DNA matches it firmly. Size values are once, few and many counts, or a class for expanded clones, and some rows have none.

TRBV5-1	.	few	TRBJ2-3	TGCGCCAGCGGAGAAGTAAGCACAGATACGCAGTATTTT	CASGEVSTDTQYF
TRBV9	.	few	TRBJ1-6	TGTGCCAGCAGCGTAGAGGTGGATTCACCCCTCCACTTT	CASSVEVDSPLHF
TRBV10-3	.	.	TRBJ1-2	TGTGCCATCAGTGCCACACGAGATGATGGCTATGGCTACACCTTC	CAISATRDDGYGYTF
TRBV5-1	.	few	TRBJ1-1	TGCGCCAGCAGCTTCCGGGCGGACACTGAAGCTTTCTTT	CASSFRADTEAFF
TRBV6-1	.	.	TRBJ2-1	TGTGCCAGCAGCCGCAGCGCCTCTCAGGGTTATGAGCAGTTCTTC	CASSRSASQGYEQFF
TRBV9	TRBD2	once	TRBJ2-7	TGTGCCAGCAGCGTAACTAGCGGGGGGTACGAGCAGTACTTC	CASSVTSGGYEQYF
TRBV11-2	.	many	TRBJ1-1	TGTGCCAGCAGCTTAGGGCTGCGCGGCACTGAAGCTTTCTTT	CASSLGLRGTEAFF
TRBV5-1	.	few	TRBJ1-5	TGCGCCAGCAGCTTTATGGGGGGCGGCAATCAGCCCCAGCATTTT	CASSFMGGGNQPQHF
TRBV5-6	.	many	TRBJ2-3	TGTGCCAGCAGCTGGGTGGATACGCAGTATTTT	CASSWVDTQYF
TRBV6-2/TRBV6-3	.	.	TRBJ2-2	TGTGCCAGCAGTTACGGTTGGGGTTCCGGGGAGCTGTTTTTT	CASSYGWGSGELFF
TRBV7-2	TRBD2	.	TRBJ2-2	TGTGCCAGCAGCTCGCACGGGGGGGCGGTCACCGGGGAGCTGTTTTTT	CASSSHGGAVTGELFF
TRBV6-1	.	.	TRBJ1-2	TGTGCCAGCAGTGAATTGGGGCTTGATTATGACTACACCTTC	CASSELGLDYDYTF
TRBV4-3	.	.	TRBJ2-2	TGCGCCAGCAGCCAACAAGGGGGGATCGGGGAGCTGTTTTTT	CASSQQGGIGELFF
TRBV5-1	TRBD1	many	TRBJ2-7	TGCGCCAGCAGCTTGGGGGACAGGCACCCGGACGAGCAGTACTTC	CASSLGDRHPDEQYF
TRBV12-1	.	few	TRBJ2-2	TGTGCCAGCAGCTTTGCGACTAGCGGGGGGAACACCGGGGAGCTGTTTTTT	CASSFATSGGNTGELFF
TRBV7-7	.	.	TRBJ1-4	TGTGCTAGCAGCCAAGGGAGGGGGGAAAAACTGTTTTTT	CASSQGRGEKLFF
TRBV5-1	TRBD2	.	TRBJ2-1	TGCGCCAGCAGCTTGGATACTAGCGGGGCCGGGGGTGAGCAGTTCTTC	CASSLDTSGAGGEQFF
TRBV20-1	.	.	TRBJ2-4	TGCAGTGCTAGAGCCCCCATCGCGCGGGGCCGGTGGTCCAAAAACATTCAGTACTTC	CSARAPIARGRWSKNIQYF
TRBV11-1	.	few	TRBJ2-3	TGTGCCAGCAGCTTAGCGACTCGGGACTTGGGACGCACAGATACGCAGTATTTT	CASSLATRDLGRTDTQYF
TRBV6-2/TRBV6-3	TRBD1	.	TRBJ2-7	TGTGCCAGCAGCCTACAGGGGTTTCTCTTGGAGCAGTACTTC	CASSLQGFLLEQYF
TRBV6-2/TRBV6-3	TRBD1	.	TRBJ2-3	TGTGCCAGCATGGACAGGGCCCCAGATACGCAGTATTTT	CASMDRAPDTQYF
TRBV25-1	.	.	TRBJ2-1	TGTGCCAGCATATATGGGGGGCAGGGTAGCGATGAGCAGTTCTTC	CASIYGGQGSDEQFF
TRBV7-9	.	few	TRBJ2-5	TGTGCCAGCAGCTTAATAACGCTCCAAGAGACCCAGTACTTC	CASSLITLQETQYF
TRBV9	TRBD1	few	TRBJ2-1	TGTGCCAGCAGCGTCGACTACTACATCGGACAGGGAAGGGGCAATGAGCAGTTCTTC	CASSVDYYIGQGRGNEQFF
TRBV20-1	TRBD2	.	TRBJ2-7	TGCAGTGCGAGGGTGTCGCGGGGGGCCTACGAGCAGTACTTC	CSARVSRGAYEQYF
TRBV6-5	TRBD1	.	TRBJ1-4	TGTGCCAGCAGTTACTCGTACCGGGACAGCCTTTATGAAAAACTGTTTTTT	CASSYSYRDSLYEKLFF
TRBV3-1	.	.	TRBJ1-5	TGTGCCAGCAGCCAAGATGGCGGGGTAGGGAATCAGCCCCAGCATTTT	CASSQDGGVGNQPQHF
TRBV3-1	.	.	TRBJ1-4	TGTGCCAGCAGCCGAAGTCGAGGGGGACTTAATGAAAAACTGTTTTTT	CASSRSRGGLNEKLFF
TRBV7-2	.	.	TRBJ2-5	TGTGCCAGCAGCTTAGAAGCGGAGGTGACCCAGTACTTC	CASSLEAEVTQYF
TRBV7-7	.	.	TRBJ1-3	TGTGCCAGCAGCCTACGAGATACAGCAATGTACCCCATATATTTT	CASSLRDTAMYPIYF
TRBV12-3/TRBV12-4	.	.	TRBJ1-5	TGTGCCAGCAGTTTCATCCCAGAAAGTCAGCCCCAGCATTTT	CASSFIPESQPQHF
TRBV4-3	TRBD1	.	TRBJ1-1	TGCGCCAGCAGCAGAGGCCAGGGACAGGACACTGAAGCTTTCTTT	CASSRGQGQDTEAFF
TRBV5-5	.	many	TRBJ2-3	TGTGCCAGCAGCTTGGGGGGGACCGCGGGAGATACGCAGTATTTT	CASSLGGTAGDTQYF
TRBV10-2	TRBD1	.	TRBJ2-3	TGCGCCAGCAGAAAAAACAGGGGGCAAGGCACAGATACGCAGTATTTT	CASRKNRGQGTDTQYF
TRBV6-2/TRBV6-3	.	.	TRBJ1-1	TGTGCCACCCGCCCCCCGATGAACACTGAAGCTTTCTTT	CATRPPMNTEAFF
TRBV20-1	TRBD1	few	TRBJ1-1	TGCAGTGCTAACGACGGACAGGGGATCACTGAAGCTTTCTTT	CSANDGQGITEAFF
TRBV12-3/TRBV12-4	.	many	TRBJ2-1	TGTGCCAGCAGATCAAGCGGGACAGGCAATGAGCAGTTCTTC	CASRSSGTGNEQFF
TRBV7-8	.	few	TRBJ2-5	TGTGCCAGCAGCTTAGGGGCGGGGTTTTACCAAGAGACCCAGTACTTC	CASSLGAGFYQETQYF
TRBV27	.	.	TRBJ2-3	TGTGCCAGCAGTTTAGGGCAGGGTAAATCAGATACGCAGTATTTT	CASSLGQGKSDTQYF
TRBV19	.	few	TRBJ1-1	TGTGCCAGTAGTGGGGGGGGTAAGGTCACTGAAGCTTTCTTT	CASSGGGKVTEAFF
TRBV5-5	.	few	TRBJ2-3	TGTGCCAGCAGCCCAGAGGGTCCAGATACGCAGTATTTT	CASSPEGPDTQYF
TRBV5-4	.	.	TRBJ2-3	TGTGCCAGCAATGACAGACTTCTCGGTACAGATACGCAGTATTTT	CASNDRLLGTDTQYF
TRBV29-1	.	.	TRBJ1-2	TGCAGCGTTGACGGGGATGGCTACACCTTC	CSVDGDGYTF